This TCR beta chain derives from a study of CD8 T cells in Susac syndrome. With random hexamers, reverse transcription was performed on roughly 0.5 to 1 ug of RNA. MiXCR, applied by TCRdb to the immunoSEQ multiplex PCR reads, yields one record per CDR3 protein. The data show fewer than 150,000 distinct CDR3 sequences, approximately 90% seen once. TEMRA cells were enriched by FACS, and CD4+ and CD8+ T cells were negatively isolated. Between the trimmed V and J ends, which lost 3 bases and 2 bases, there was a span of 11 bases. The CDR3 consists of 15 residues. Per the germline V gene, CDR1 is SEHNR and CDR2 is FQNEAQ (reference sequence).

The clonotype originates from a human donor with multiple sclerosis. Sample: CD8+ T cells from PBMCs. This chain joins TRBV7-9 and TRBJ2-1; D gene ambiguous. CDR3 in amino acids: CASSFTDLPYNEQFF. CDR3 in DNA: TGTGCCAGCAGCTTCACGGATTTACCCTACAATGAGCAGTTCTTC. Full variable domain (rest looked up from reference TRBV7-9 and TRBJ2-1): DTGVSQNPRHKITKRGQNVTFRCDPISEHNRLYWYRQTLGQGPEFLTYFQNEAQLEKSRLLSDRFSAERPKGSFSTLEIQRTEQGDSAMYLCASSFTDLPYNEQFFGPGTRLTVL.